The sequence of this TCR beta chain was determined in a study of molecular identifiers for immune sequencing clone quantification. The study's findings and limits: Clone sizes that are highly expanded could be underestimated when identical TCR molecules share a barcode.

TCRdb itself ran the PCR reads through MiXCR, one entry per CDR3 protein. This table has around 100,000 distinct CDR3 sequences, under 40% appearing once. The germline gives CDR1 SGHTA, CDR2 FQGNSA. The ends were cut back, 5 bases at V and 4 bases at J, with 15 bases in the middle. There are 14 residues in the CDR3. This clonotype occurred a few times. The antigen is unknown. Material: naive CD8+ T cells from blood, with Jurkat cell RNA spiked in. Subset indicated: FACS-sorted CD8+CD4-CCR7+CD45RA+ naive T cells. The chain uses TRBV7-2 and TRBJ2-7; D uncertain. The sequence derives from a human donor in good health. Some libraries in this study had Jurkat cell RNA spiked in. Here the CDR3 DNA reads TGTGCCAGCAGCGCCGGGTGGCGAAAATACGAGCAGTACTTC. Residues: CASSAGWRKYEQYF.